The clone carrying this T cell receptor (beta chain) was seen a handful of times. Methods used by the authors: By means of reference gene primer amplification, nucleated cell counts were estimated. Profiled with immunoSEQ multiplex PCR; TCRdb holds only in-frame clones, not every one. Clonal size and the V and J genes are those of that table, whereas D and trimming came from the DNA. The sample records approximately 90,000 clones, about 77% being singletons. The CDR3 contains 14 residues. CDR1 is KGHSH and CDR2 is LQKENI in the germline V gene. V lost 3 bases and J lost 10, with 15 bases in between. This sample was taken from a study of blood T cell repertoires in COVID-19. Across the study: The study drew acute and convalescent COVID-19 samples from the United States, Italy and Spain. T cells, B-cell-depleted T cells, or PBMCs provided the cDNA or gDNA that served as material.

Seattle enrolled patients during active infection and tracked them longitudinally. This receptor was identified in a man in his sixties or seventies with COVID-19, enrolled during active disease. The sequencing sample was made of peripheral blood. V is TRBV18 and J is TRBJ1-4; perhaps TRBD1 as D (5 bases). The DNA for the CDR3 is TGTGCCAGCTCACCCGGGGGAGACCAAGGAAAACTGTTTTTT. Amino acid sequence: CASSPGGDQGKLFF.